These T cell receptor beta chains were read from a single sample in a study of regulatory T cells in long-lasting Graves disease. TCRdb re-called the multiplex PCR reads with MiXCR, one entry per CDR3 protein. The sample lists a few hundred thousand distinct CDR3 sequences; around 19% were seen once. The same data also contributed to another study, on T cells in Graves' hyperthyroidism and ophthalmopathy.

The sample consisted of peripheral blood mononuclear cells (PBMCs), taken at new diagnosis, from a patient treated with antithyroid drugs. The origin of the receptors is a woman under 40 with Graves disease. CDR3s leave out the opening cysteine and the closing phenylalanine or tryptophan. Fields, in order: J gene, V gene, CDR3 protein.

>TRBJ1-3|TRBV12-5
ASGLAGTAGNTIY
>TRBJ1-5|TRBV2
ASSVKRGSVGQPQH
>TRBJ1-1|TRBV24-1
ATSAGANTEAF
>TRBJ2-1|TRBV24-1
ATSAPPGYEQF
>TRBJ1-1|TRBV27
ASSFWGPGEAF
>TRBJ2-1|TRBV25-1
ASSGRIAGGGEQF
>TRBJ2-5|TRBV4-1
ASSQETGGGSQETQY
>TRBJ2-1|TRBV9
ASSGGPAYNEQF
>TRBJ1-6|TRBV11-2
ASSASGQSSYNSPLH
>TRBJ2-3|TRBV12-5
ASGLYGQPLSTDTQY
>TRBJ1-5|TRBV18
ASSPGYSNQPQH
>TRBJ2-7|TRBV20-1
SAKPSDRLYEQY
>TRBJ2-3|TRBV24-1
ATSDSTSGDTDTQY
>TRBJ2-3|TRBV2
ASSRDRGGTDTQY
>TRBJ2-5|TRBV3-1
ASSPDWGPRQETQY
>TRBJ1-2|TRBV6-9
ASSYSTGYGDRGDYGYT
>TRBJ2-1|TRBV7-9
ASALGPINEQF
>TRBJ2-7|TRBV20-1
SAAAGSSTYEQY
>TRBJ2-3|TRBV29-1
SVEAGTSGGPGTQY
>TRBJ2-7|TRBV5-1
ASSAGTGNSREQY
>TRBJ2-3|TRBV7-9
ASSPKPGQLKDTQY
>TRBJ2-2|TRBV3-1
ASSLERTYTGELF
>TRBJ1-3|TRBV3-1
ASTLARSGNTIY
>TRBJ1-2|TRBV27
ASSFGTGAYGYT
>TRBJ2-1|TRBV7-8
ASSWITSSYNEQF
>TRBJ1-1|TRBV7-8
ASSLTGKTVYTEAF
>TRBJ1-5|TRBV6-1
ASNPGQGKWQPQH
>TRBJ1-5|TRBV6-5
ASSYSRGGGQNQPQH
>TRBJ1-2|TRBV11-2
ASSPLGRRLFYGYT
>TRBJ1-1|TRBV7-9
ANSFTVNTEAF
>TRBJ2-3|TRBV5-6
ASSGWGRGTDTQY
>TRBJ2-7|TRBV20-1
SASQGAGNEQY
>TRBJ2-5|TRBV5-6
ASSLVGHFQETQY
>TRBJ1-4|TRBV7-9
ASAAGTGNEKLF
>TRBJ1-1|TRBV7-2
ASSLGGIMNTEAF
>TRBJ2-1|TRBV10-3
AIRDGAGGYNEQF
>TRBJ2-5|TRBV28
ASTMEAARTQH
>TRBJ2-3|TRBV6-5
ASSWLTSTDTQY